This TCR beta chain was retrieved from a study of OX40 agonist ivuxolimab in advanced cancers. Clones were read by immunoSEQ multiplex PCR, and TCRdb kept only the in-frame ones, dropping some. The sample includes tens of thousands of clones, about four fifths seen only once; the top ten take approximately 2.3%. V shed 1 base and J 4 bases; nucleotides not matched to a gene: 6. CDR1 and CDR2 (germline): SGHTA, FQGNSA. The CDR3 runs to 17 residues. The sequences come from CD4+ or CD8+ T cells sorted from blood, collected in a trial of the OX40 agonist ivuxolimab. The chain links TRBV7-2 to TRBJ2-3; TRBD2 matches at 12 bases. The TCR comes from an adult with an advanced solid tumor such as melanoma, head and neck, liver or kidney cancer. CDR3 residues: CASSLGLAGGRADTQYF. Here the CDR3 DNA reads TGTGCCAGCAGCTTAGGTCTAGCGGGGGGGCGGGCAGATACGCAGTATTTT.